This entry describes one T cell receptor (beta chain). The target antigen is unknown. The data belong to a study of cytomegalovirus exposure and HLA in healthy donors. Study as a whole: Earlier sequencing of 200 million or so T cells yielded 95 million to 120 million unique TCR beta sequences.

V was cut by 4 bases and J by 2 bases, with 22 bases left in between. The CDR3 totals 18 residues. Germline CDR1 and CDR2: MGHRA and YSYEKL. Study observations and caveats: The number of N-insertions in an Asian-associated ancestry cluster was reportedly below the approximately 700-donor mean in a later analysis. As a later analysis showed, several of the most significant clusters appeared to be linked to common viral pathogens. Specificity for CMV antigens was confirmed in vitro for three of the CMV-associated chains.

It was with 60 Vbeta and 13 Jbeta primers that the PCR ran. The protocol was immunoSEQ multiplex PCR, while the TCRdb copy is restricted to in-frame clones and leaves out a portion. The sample lists 170,000 or so clones, 84% occurring once. This TCR was sampled from a boy aged 2 to 10 in good health and CMV-seronegative. The chain combines TRBV4-1 with TRBJ2-3; D call uncertain. The sequenced sample was PBMCs. CDR3 coding DNA: TGCGCCAGCAGCCGTATACCTTCGGCGGAGCTCCCCACAGATACGCAGTATTTT. Amino acid sequence: CASSRIPSAELPTDTQYF.